Below, one T cell receptor (beta chain) is given with its context. The antigen remains unidentified. The data stem from a study of blood T cells in healthy people across ages. V shed 5 bases, J shed 8 bases, and the junction held 11 bases outside the gene matches. The germline CDR1 and CDR2 sequences are MNHNY and SVGAGI (reference sequence). The CDR3 contains 15 residues. It was with a sample-barcoded 5' primer and a J-beta primer mix that a second PCR of about 7 to 12 cycles was run. TCRdb called the 5' RACE reads again in MiXCR, with one record for every CDR3 protein. Of approximately 1,100,000 distinct CDR3 sequences detected, roughly 45% appear once; the ten largest clones hold about 19%. Study outcomes and limitations: Expanded clonotype shifts may have been confounded, as the donors had an unknown CMV status. More naive CD4+ cells and higher diversity marked long-lived donors relative to aged donors. Naive T cell percentage showed a strong correlation with the diversity of TCR beta.

The sample was blood. The chain couples TRBV6-6 to TRBJ2-1; 8 nucleotides agree with TRBD1. This clonotype originated in a woman aged 55-70 years in good health. The CDR3, as DNA: TGTGCCAGCAGTCCGGGACAGGCAGTCGTAGATGAGCAGTTCTTC. Its translation: CASSPGQAVVDEQFF.